Shown below are 25 T cell receptor beta chains from a single sample sequenced in a study of blood T cell repertoires in COVID-19. Method: immunoSEQ multiplex PCR; TCRdb's copy keeps in-frame clones and lacks some. The profile shows about 170,000 clones, 83% of them singletons. Input material: PBMCs or T cells enriched from blood (not recorded which). The source is a woman between 45 and 60 years old who had recovered from COVID-19.

This clone was seen more than once but under ten times. The rearrangement links TRBV7-8 to TRBJ2-1; 8 bases align to TRBD2. This CDR3 has 15 amino acids. Germline CDR1 reads SGHVS; CDR2 reads FQNEAQ. J lost 6 bases, V lost 2 bases, and 6 bases had no gene match. CDR3 sequence: CASSLSGGASNEQFF. The CDR3 DNA sequence: TGTGCCAGCAGCTTATCCGGGGGGGCGAGCAATGAGCAGTTCTTC.

The chain uses TRBV7-2 and TRBJ2-2; D may be TRBD1 (6 bases). The germline V gene has CDR1 SGHTA and CDR2 FQGNSA. Trimming shortened V by 6 bases and J by 6 bases, and 11 bases separated the two germline ends. The CDR3 spans 13 residues. In nucleotides, the CDR3 is TGTGCCAGCAGGGTGGGGGCAGCCGGGGAGCTGTTTTTT. Translation: CASRVGAAGELFF.

V usage is TRBV7-2 and J usage is TRBJ1-6; TRBD1 is a possible D gene (6 bases). The CDR3 extends over 15 amino acids. Germline V CDR1 and CDR2: SGHTA, FQGNSA. V lost 4 bases and J lost 7, with 14 bases in between. CDR3 amino acids: CASSSTGNSNSPLHF. The CDR3 DNA follows: TGTGCCAGCAGCTCTACAGGGAATTCGAATTCACCCCTCCACTTT.

V usage is TRBV19 and J usage is TRBJ1-6; D gene unclear. The V and J ends lost 5 bases and 8 bases respectively, with 16 bases between them. Germline assignment: CDR1 LNHDA and CDR2 SQIVND (reference sequence). The CDR3 consists of 15 residues. CDR3 loop: CASSAEHRRDSPLHF. CDR3 DNA sequence: TGTGCCAGTAGTGCCGAACACCGCCGGGATTCACCCCTCCACTTT.

This clone was counted only a few times. The CDR3 nucleotides read TGTGCCGGAAGGACAGGAACCTACGAGCAGTACGTC. This translates into CAGRTGTYEQYV. V usage is TRBV5-8 and J usage is TRBJ2-7; 7 bases match TRBD1. This CDR3 has 12 residues. Germline V CDR1 and CDR2: SGHTS, YDEGEE. V was clipped by 10 bases and J by 2 bases; unmatched bases: 6.

The chain uses TRBV3-1 (or the pseudogene TRBV3-2) and TRBJ2-2; D might be TRBD1 (7 bases). Trimming took off 3 bases at V and 8 bases at J, with 19 bases between the two ends. Germline CDR1 LGHDT, CDR2 YNNKEL (reference sequence). CDR3 size: 16 residues. The CDR3 sequence: CASSQRDSGSVGELFF. CDR3 DNA: TGTGCCAGCAGCCAGCGGGACAGCGGGTCGGTTGGGGAGCTGTTTTTT.

The DNA for the CDR3 is TGTGCCAGCAGCTTAGGACAGAGTAATGAAAAACTGTTTTTT. It codes for CASSLGQSNEKLFF. This chain links TRBV13 with TRBJ1-4; D remains ambiguous. CDR1 and CDR2 from the germline V gene are PRHDT and FYEKMQ (reference sequence). V was cut by 0 bases and J by 4 bases, with 6 bases left in between. CDR3 length equals 14 residues.

The CDR3 sequence is CATSDGGFPGELFF. In nucleotides, the CDR3 is TGTGCCACCAGTGACGGCGGGTTTCCCGGGGAGCTGTTTTTT. The rearrangement joins TRBV24-1 to TRBJ2-2, with D tentatively TRBD2 (5 bases). The germline gives CDR1 KGHDR, CDR2 SFDVKD. The CDR3 contains 14 residues. V was pared by 4 bases and J by 6 bases, with 11 bases between.

This chain connects TRBV2 to TRBJ2-2; possibly TRBD1 for D (6 bases). The germline V gene encodes CDR1 SNHLY and CDR2 FYNNEI. Trimming stripped 5 bases from V and 7 bases from J, with 14 bases between. The CDR3 is 14 residues long. For the CDR3, the DNA is TGTGCCAGCAGTCCCGGGACACAAGGCGGGGAGCTGTTTTTT. This sequence encodes CASSPGTQGGELFF.

The rearrangement uses TRBV2 and TRBJ2-2; D may be TRBD2 (6 bases). Per the germline V gene, CDR1 is SNHLY and CDR2 is FYNNEI. The CDR3 spans 15 residues. Trimming took off 4 bases at V and 5 bases at J, with 14 bases between the two ends. The CDR3 region has the DNA TGTGCCAGCAGTGCACCCGGGACTTTGACCGGGGAGCTGTTTTTT. This translates into CASSAPGTLTGELFF. The variable domain in full, with the rest retrieved from reference TRBV2 and TRBJ2-2, is EPEVTQTPSHQVTQMGQEVILRCVPISNHLYFYWYRQILGQKVEFLVSFYNNEISEKSEIFDDQFSVERPDGSNFTLKIRSTKLEDSAMYFCASSAPGTLTGELFFGEGSRLTVL.

V usage is TRBV3-1 (or the pseudogene TRBV3-2) and J usage is TRBJ2-3; 8 nucleotides align to TRBD2. With 5 bases clipped from V and 2 bases from J, the junction kept 9 bases outside the gene matches. The CDR3 length is 16 residues. Germline assignment: CDR1 LGHDT and CDR2 YNNKEL (reference sequence). The CDR3 protein is CASSALAGGVTDTQYF. The CDR3 region has the DNA TGTGCCAGCAGCGCTCTGGCGGGAGGTGTCACAGATACGCAGTATTTT.

This clone was detected only a few times. This rearrangement joins TRBV13 to TRBJ2-5; no clear D gene. The V gene's germline CDR1 is PRHDT and CDR2 FYEKMQ (reference sequence). V was trimmed by 3 bases and J by 3 bases, leaving 8 bases between them. There are 13 residues in the CDR3. The CDR3 protein is CASSFGVEETQYF. The DNA for the CDR3 is TGTGCCAGCAGCTTTGGTGTAGAAGAGACCCAGTACTTC.

The CDR3 loop reads CASSLTAGGPRDEQFF. The CDR3 nucleotides read TGTGCCAGCAGCTTAACAGCGGGGGGGCCTCGGGATGAGCAGTTCTTC. The chain carries TRBV11-2 and TRBJ2-1; 10 positions match TRBD2. J gave up 8 bases and V 2 bases, and 9 bases lay outside the gene matches. Germline V CDR1 and CDR2: SGHAT, FQNNGV. The CDR3 has 16 amino acids.

V gene TRBV27 combines with J gene TRBJ1-6, with 7 bases lining up with TRBD1. Germline CDR1 reads MNHEY; CDR2 reads SMNVEV (reference sequence). The CDR3 spans 15 residues. With 4 bases clipped from V and 5 bases from J, the junction kept 5 bases outside the gene matches. The chain's CDR3 is CASSSRTGHNSPLHF. In DNA form, the CDR3 reads TGTGCCAGCAGTTCTAGGACAGGACATAATTCACCCCTCCACTTT.

The chain combines TRBV28 with TRBJ1-5; TRBD1 might be the D (6 bases). The CDR3 spans 15 residues. Looked up from germline, CDR1 is MDHEN and CDR2 is SYDVKM. Trimming took off 1 base at V and 8 bases at J, with 15 bases between the two ends. The CDR3 sequence is CASSLFGTPIKPQHF. The CDR3 DNA reads TGTGCCAGCAGTTTATTTGGGACACCCATCAAGCCCCAGCATTTT. The whole variable domain, remainder taken from reference TRBV28 and TRBJ1-5, is DVKVTQSSRYLVKRTGEKVFLECVQDMDHENMFWYRQDPGLGLRLIYFSYDVKMKEKGDIPEGYSVSREKKERFSLILESASTNQTSMYLCASSLFGTPIKPQHFGDGTRLSIL.

This chain joins TRBV19 and TRBJ2-3; maybe TRBD2 (6 bases). The V and J ends lost 7 bases and 1 base respectively, with 21 bases between them. Germline V lookup: CDR1 LNHDA, CDR2 SQIVND (reference sequence). The CDR3 is 17 residues long. The CDR3 bases are TGTGCCAGTACCCCCACTCCTCGGGGGATGGGCACAGATACGCAGTATTTT. Encoded protein: CASTPTPRGMGTDTQYF. The full variable domain, in which reference TRBV19 and TRBJ2-3 provide the parts outside the CDR3, is DGGITQSPKYLFRKEGQNVTLSCEQNLNHDAMYWYRQDPGQGLRLIYYSQIVNDFQKGDIAEGYSVSREKKESFPLTVTSAQKNPTAFYLCASTPTPRGMGTDTQYFGPGTRLTVL.

The sample holds a few counts of this clone. The CDR3 protein is CASSQSLGGRDTQYF. CDR3 nucleotides: TGCGCCAGCAGCCAATCTTTAGGCGGGAGAGATACGCAGTATTTT. The chain is built from TRBV4-1 and TRBJ2-3, with TRBD2 identical over 7 bases. Germline V lookup: CDR1 MGHRA, CDR2 YSYEKL. This CDR3 contains 15 residues. With V trimmed by 2 bases and J by 5 bases, 7 bases remained unmatched.

This chain joins TRBV7-2 and TRBJ1-1; D may be TRBD1 (5 bases). Germline CDR1 SGHTA, CDR2 FQGNSA. V lost 5 bases to trimming and J lost 3 bases, with 13 bases between them. This CDR3 comprises 14 residues. The CDR3 nucleotides are TGTGCCAGCAGCCCTGGGGCGGGGGACACTGAAGCTTTCTTT. Translating it yields CASSPGAGDTEAFF.

This sequence joins TRBV6-5 and TRBJ2-2, with 8 bases lining up with TRBD2. The CDR3 loop spans 15 amino acids. Germline CDR1 MNHEY, CDR2 SVGAGI. V shed 6 bases, J shed 6 bases, and the junction held 9 bases outside the gene matches. CDR3 nucleotides: TGTGCCAGCAGATCGAGCGGGAGAGTGGCCGGGGAGCTGTTTTTT. Its protein product is CASRSSGRVAGELFF.

V gene TRBV7-2 combines with J gene TRBJ1-1; D ambiguous. This CDR3 comprises 12 residues. Trimming shortened V by 3 bases and J by 4 bases, and 6 bases separated the two germline ends. Germline V gene lookup returns CDR1 SGHTA and CDR2 FQGNSA. DNA of the CDR3: TGTGCCAGCAGCTTCCCCGGCACTGAAGCTTTCTTT. It is translated as CASSFPGTEAFF.

The gene calls are TRBV5-1 and TRBJ1-2, with 7 bases identical to TRBD1. CDR1 and CDR2 (germline): SGHRS, YFSETQ. This CDR3 contains 13 residues. J gave up 5 bases and V 4 bases, and 5 bases lay outside the gene matches. CDR3 amino acids: CASSLPQGYGYTF. The CDR3 nucleotides are TGCGCCAGCAGCCTCCCACAGGGGTATGGCTACACCTTC.

The V call is TRBV9, the J call TRBJ1-1, with a weak D call TRBD1 (5 bases). CDR1 and CDR2 (germline): SGDLS, YYNGEE. V was clipped by 3 bases and J by 5 bases, with 14 bases between them. The CDR3 extends over 14 amino acids. Written as DNA, the CDR3 is TGTGCCAGCAGCGGGAGGAAGGGGAGGACTGAAGCTTTCTTT. Protein product: CASSGRKGRTEAFF.

This clone has only a few counts. V usage is TRBV28 and J usage is TRBJ1-4, with D maybe TRBD1 (5 bases). This CDR3 is 15 amino acids long. Germline values: CDR1 MDHEN, CDR2 SYDVKM. Trimming stripped 3 bases from V and 7 bases from J, with 15 bases between. The CDR3 DNA follows: TGTGCCAGCAGTTTCCTAAACCCAGACAGTGAAAAACTGTTTTTT. It yields the protein CASSFLNPDSEKLFF.

This clone was seen a single time. The V call is TRBV6-5, the J call TRBJ2-1; the D is unclear. The CDR3 is 15 amino acids. The V gene's germline CDR1 is MNHEY and CDR2 SVGAGI. V lost 4 bases, J lost 2 bases, and 12 bases lay in between. CDR3 amino acids: CASSFETPTYNEQFF. CDR3 coding DNA: TGTGCCAGCAGTTTTGAGACTCCCACCTACAATGAGCAGTTCTTC.

The V call is TRBV4-1, the J call TRBJ1-4, with D perhaps matching TRBD1 (5 bases). V was cut by 1 base and J by 7 bases, with 13 bases left in between. Germline V gives CDR1 MGHRA, CDR2 YSYEKL. The CDR3 covers 15 residues. CDR3 residues: CASSQGGGFREKLFF. For the CDR3, the DNA is TGCGCCAGCAGCCAAGGGGGGGGGTTCCGTGAAAAACTGTTTTTT.